The rows below give T cell receptor beta chains drawn from one sample of a study of blood T cell repertoires in COVID-19. Produced via immunoSEQ multiplex PCR; TCRdb's table is partial and in-frame only. The sample contains under 170,000 clones, approximately 88% of which appear only once. The sequencing input was peripheral blood. These receptors were collected from a man aged 70 or older with acute or convalescent COVID-19. CDR3s include the opening cysteine and the closing phenylalanine or tryptophan. The D gene is left open where the match is weak. Some rows have no size entry. The others give once, few or many, or a class for an expanded clone.

v_gene	abundance	d_gene	j_gene	CDR3aa	CDR3nt
TRBV7-9	.	.	TRBJ2-2	CASSLAGTGELFF	TGTGCCAGCAGCTTAGCCGGCACCGGGGAGCTGTTTTTT
TRBV6-5	.	.	TRBJ1-1	CASSYGRTEGDTEAFF	TGTGCCAGCAGTTACGGTCGGACAGAAGGGGACACTGAAGCTTTCTTT
TRBV15	.	TRBD1	TRBJ2-5	CATSRDQLDRAETQYF	TGTGCCACCAGCAGAGATCAGTTGGACAGGGCAGAGACCCAGTACTTC
TRBV14	few	TRBD2	TRBJ2-7	CASSRGLAGGNHEQYF	TGTGCCAGCAGCCGCGGACTAGCGGGGGGGAACCACGAGCAGTACTTC
TRBV12-3/TRBV12-4	.	TRBD1	TRBJ1-2	CASTRGHGYTF	TGTGCCAGCACGAGGGGGCATGGCTACACCTTC
TRBV10-2	few	TRBD1	TRBJ2-7	CASHQDRTGQYF	TGCGCCAGCCATCAGGACAGGACTGGGCAGTACTTC
TRBV28	.	.	TRBJ2-3	CASSSERAPRPDTQYF	TGTGCCAGCAGTTCCGAGCGGGCACCTAGGCCAGATACGCAGTATTTT
TRBV6-6	.	TRBD1	TRBJ2-1	CASSSTTGASPNEQFF	TGTGCCAGCAGTTCCACGACAGGGGCATCCCCCAATGAGCAGTTCTTC
TRBV6-5	.	.	TRBJ1-6	CASSPREFNSPLHF	TGTGCCAGCAGTCCCCGGGAGTTTAATTCACCCCTCCACTTT
TRBV28	.	TRBD1	TRBJ1-3	CASISPGQGSGNTIYF	TGTGCCAGCATTTCACCGGGACAGGGGTCTGGAAACACCATATATTTT
TRBV9	.	.	TRBJ1-4	CASSVEGREDEKLFF	TGTGCCAGCAGCGTAGAAGGCAGGGAGGATGAAAAACTGTTTTTT
TRBV6-6	.	TRBD1	TRBJ2-6	CASSSDRAGANVLTF	TGTGCCAGCAGTTCGGACAGGGCTGGGGCCAACGTCCTGACTTTC
TRBV18	.	.	TRBJ1-1	CASSPQGANTEAFF	TGTGCCAGCTCACCGCAGGGCGCGAACACTGAAGCTTTCTTT
TRBV11-2	.	TRBD1	TRBJ2-2	CASSRNTGATGELFF	TGTGCCAGCAGCCGGAATACAGGGGCCACCGGGGAGCTGTTTTTT
TRBV18	.	.	TRBJ2-7	CATGTGLYEQYF	TGTGCCACCGGGACTGGCTTGTACGAGCAGTACTTC
TRBV27	.	TRBD2	TRBJ2-3	CASSLAAGGGTDTQYF	TGTGCCAGCAGTTTAGCAGCGGGAGGCGGCACAGATACGCAGTATTTT
TRBV19	once	.	TRBJ1-1	CASSLDRPGNTEAFF	TGTGCCAGTAGCCTGGACAGACCGGGGAACACTGAAGCTTTCTTT
TRBV7-8	.	TRBD1	TRBJ2-5	CASSVPGQGRETQYF	TGTGCCAGCAGCGTCCCGGGACAGGGCCGAGAGACCCAGTACTTC
TRBV29-1	.	TRBD2	TRBJ2-1	CSVGLAGRSYNEQFF	TGCAGCGTTGGTTTAGCGGGCCGCTCCTACAATGAGCAGTTCTTC
TRBV12-5	.	TRBD2	TRBJ2-3	CASGPGTSGSTDTQYF	TGTGCTAGTGGCCCCGGGACTAGCGGGAGCACAGATACGCAGTATTTT
TRBV5-6	once	.	TRBJ2-3	CASSFPGADTQYF	TGTGCCAGCAGCTTTCCCGGGGCAGATACGCAGTATTTT
TRBV28	once	.	TRBJ1-5	CASRDRQNQPQHF	TGTGCCAGCAGAGACAGGCAGAATCAGCCCCAGCATTTT
TRBV5-1	once	TRBD1	TRBJ2-3	CASSLDTGADTQYF	TGCGCCAGCAGCTTGGATACAGGGGCAGATACGCAGTATTTT
TRBV6-5	.	TRBD1	TRBJ1-3	CASVDRAGNTIYF	TGTGCCAGCGTCGACAGGGCTGGAAACACCATATATTTT
TRBV28	.	TRBD1	TRBJ1-2	CASSQGVYGYTF	TGTGCCAGCAGTCAGGGGGTCTATGGCTACACCTTC
TRBV24-1	.	.	TRBJ2-2	CATRQGSNTGELFF	TGTGCCACCAGACAGGGCTCGAACACCGGGGAGCTGTTTTTT
TRBV7-2	few	TRBD1	TRBJ2-7	CASSLVFGDRGSYEQYF	TGTGCCAGCAGCTTAGTTTTTGGGGACAGGGGATCGTACGAGCAGTACTTC
TRBV18	.	.	TRBJ1-1	CASSVSGSMNTEAFF	TGTGCCAGCTCAGTATCGGGATCGATGAACACTGAAGCTTTCTTT
TRBV5-1	.	TRBD2	TRBJ2-5	CASSLPLAEETQYF	TGCGCCAGCAGCTTGCCCCTAGCGGAAGAGACCCAGTACTTC
TRBV14	.	.	TRBJ2-5	CASSQEFSRETQYF	TGTGCCAGCAGCCAAGAATTTAGTCGAGAGACCCAGTACTTC
TRBV28	once	TRBD1	TRBJ1-5	CASSLLIQGGVLQPQHF	TGTGCCAGCAGTTTACTAATACAGGGGGGGGTTCTTCAGCCCCAGCATTTT
TRBV7-8	.	.	TRBJ1-3	CASSKLDTVGGNTIYF	TGTGCCAGCAGCAAGCTCGACACGGTGGGTGGAAACACCATATATTTT
TRBV5-5	.	TRBD2	TRBJ2-2	CASRLAPGEGTGELFF	TGTGCCAGCAGACTAGCACCGGGGGAGGGCACCGGGGAGCTGTTTTTT
TRBV11-3	.	.	TRBJ2-2	CASSYQTGELFF	TGTGCCAGCAGCTACCAGACCGGGGAGCTGTTTTTT
TRBV7-2	.	.	TRBJ2-7	CASSPSSFSSYEQYF	TGTGCCAGCAGCCCCTCCTCGTTCAGCTCCTACGAGCAGTACTTC
TRBV6-5	once	TRBD2	TRBJ2-3	CASSLGEGTQYF	TGTGCCAGCAGCCTCGGGGAGGGGACGCAGTATTTT
TRBV7-9	.	.	TRBJ2-3	CASSSSSSTDTQYF	TGTGCCAGCAGCTCCTCCTCTTCCACAGATACGCAGTATTTT
TRBV23-1	few	TRBD1	TRBJ1-2	CASISQGALGYTF	TGCGCCAGCATCTCGCAGGGGGCGTTGGGCTACACCTTC
TRBV11-3	.	TRBD2	TRBJ2-1	CASSPSGGAYNEQFF	TGTGCCAGCAGCCCTAGCGGAGGGGCCTACAATGAGCAGTTCTTC
TRBV29-1	few	TRBD1	TRBJ1-1	CSVGGTGSSTEAFF	TGCAGCGTTGGAGGGACAGGGAGCAGTACTGAAGCTTTCTTT
TRBV7-3	.	.	TRBJ2-2	CASSLSQGTGELFF	TGTGCCAGCAGCTTGTCCCAGGGCACCGGGGAGCTGTTTTTT
TRBV10-3	few	.	TRBJ2-1	CAIKFRDGGYNEQFF	TGTGCCATCAAATTCAGGGACGGAGGGTACAATGAGCAGTTCTTC
TRBV4-1	once	TRBD2	TRBJ2-7	CASSQVPGLAGPTYEQYF	TGCGCCAGCAGCCAAGTTCCGGGACTAGCGGGACCAACCTACGAGCAGTACTTC
TRBV11-2	.	TRBD1	TRBJ1-1	CASSLSRDRELAFF	TGTGCCAGCAGCTTATCTCGGGACAGGGAATTGGCTTTCTTT
TRBV9	many	TRBD2	TRBJ2-2	CASSVGLAGGLGGELFF	TGTGCCAGCAGCGTAGGGCTAGCGGGGGGCCTCGGCGGGGAGCTGTTTTTT
TRBV6-5	.	TRBD1	TRBJ1-5	CASRDRGQHNQPQHF	TGTGCCAGCAGAGACAGGGGGCAGCACAATCAGCCCCAGCATTTT
TRBV2	.	.	TRBJ1-4	CASQRGGANEKLFF	TGTGCCAGCCAGAGGGGGGGGGCTAATGAAAAACTGTTTTTT
TRBV5-5	.	TRBD1	TRBJ1-5	CASSPRVGQGLNQPQHF	TGTGCCAGCAGCCCGAGGGTGGGACAGGGTCTTAATCAGCCCCAGCATTTT
TRBV19	.	.	TRBJ2-1	CASSSRGPSSYNEQFF	TGTGCCAGTAGCAGCAGGGGCCCGAGCTCCTACAATGAGCAGTTCTTC
TRBV3-1/TRBV3-2	.	TRBD2	TRBJ2-1	CASSHWGLAGGTYNEQFF	TGTGCCAGCAGCCATTGGGGACTAGCGGGAGGAACCTACAATGAGCAGTTCTTC
TRBV11-2	.	TRBD2	TRBJ2-1	CASSSVRGAYNEQFF	TGTGCCAGCAGCTCCGTTCGGGGGGCCTACAATGAGCAGTTCTTC
TRBV1	.	.	TRBJ2-7	CTSSQAASGRPSVHEQYF	TGCACCAGCAGCCAAGCTGCTAGCGGGCGCCCATCGGTACACGAGCAGTACTTC
TRBV6-1	once	TRBD1	TRBJ1-4	CASSARQGSTNEKLFF	TGTGCCAGCAGTGCTCGACAGGGTTCAACTAATGAAAAACTGTTTTTT
TRBV2	.	TRBD2	TRBJ2-3	CAIYGTSSTDTQYF	TGTGCCATTTACGGGACTAGCAGCACAGATACGCAGTATTTT